The entry that follows covers one T cell receptor beta chain sequence. The antigen is unknown. Profiling relied on immunoSEQ multiplex PCR, and the TCRdb table lists in-frame clones only, not all of them. The sample carries about 16,000 clones, about nine tenths recorded once. The data stem from a study of OX40 agonist ivuxolimab in advanced cancers. Study summary: Patients took ivuxolimab, an agonistic anti-OX40 (CD134) antibody. Past anti-PD-1, anti-PD-L1 or anti-CTLA-4 therapy was accepted, and 30% to 45% had received some.

Points from the study as a whole: In general, CD8+ T cells held more expanded clones than CD4+ did, on average.

The CDR3 is 19 residues long. With V trimmed by 0 bases and J by 1 base, 8 bases remained unmatched. Germline V CDR1 and CDR2: LGHNA, YNFKEQ. Sequencing used CD4+ or CD8+ T cells sorted from blood, obtained in a trial of the OX40 agonist ivuxolimab. The V and J genes are TRBV4-2 and TRBJ2-3; 12 positions agree with TRBD2. This clonotype was obtained from an adult with an advanced solid tumor such as melanoma, head and neck, liver or kidney cancer. The CDR3: CASSQEWLAGGPGTDTQYF. The CDR3 coding sequence is TGTGCCAGCAGCCAAGAATGGCTAGCGGGAGGGCCCGGCACAGATACGCAGTATTTT.